A selection of T cell receptor beta chains follows, all from one sample in a study of beta chain features in type 1 diabetes. Here immunoSEQ multiplex PCR was the method, and the copy in TCRdb shows in-frame clones only, minus some. The sample includes about 210,000 clones, roughly 11% of them seen just once. Sequenced input: central memory CD4+ T cells from blood. These receptors all come from a man aged 18 to 30 in good health. Both conserved end residues are part of each CDR3. The D gene is left open where the match is weak. Part of the rows lack a size; the others show once, few, many or a class for expanded clones.

clone size | CDR3 length | J gene | V gene | D gene | CDR3 DNA | CDR3 protein
many | 11 | TRBJ2-1 | TRBV7-2 | . | TGTGCCAGCAGCTTAGTTCTTGAGCAGTTCTTC | CASSLVLEQFF
. | 13 | TRBJ2-7 | TRBV29-1 | . | TGCAGCGTTGACCAGGGGATGGGGAGCGAGCAGTACTTC | CSVDQGMGSEQYF
. | 17 | TRBJ2-2 | TRBV18 | TRBD1 | TGTGCCAGCTCACCACCCACCGGGACAGGGCTTAACGGGGAGCTGTTTTTT | CASSPPTGTGLNGELFF
. | 13 | TRBJ2-3 | TRBV5-6 | . | TGTGCCAGCAGCTTGGTTAACTTGGATACGCAGTATTTT | CASSLVNLDTQYF
. | 15 | TRBJ2-7 | TRBV9 | . | TGTGCCAGCAGCGTAGAGGCCTATCCCCCCTACGAGCAGTACTTC | CASSVEAYPPYEQYF
. | 16 | TRBJ2-1 | TRBV28 | . | TGTGCCAGCAGTTTAGTCTCGCAGGCCCCCTACAATGAGCAGTTCTTC | CASSLVSQAPYNEQFF
. | 13 | TRBJ2-3 | TRBV9 | . | TGTGCCAGCAGCCTCGCCGGCACAGATACGCAGTATTTT | CASSLAGTDTQYF
. | 15 | TRBJ2-3 | TRBV28 | TRBD1 | TGTGCCAGCAGTGTAACAGGGGCTCCCACAGATACGCAGTATTTT | CASSVTGAPTDTQYF
. | 12 | TRBJ2-1 | TRBV11-3 | . | TGTGCCAGCAGCTTAGATTCGAGACCCCCTTTCTTC | CASSLDSRPPFF
few | 17 | TRBJ1-3 | TRBV13 | . | TGTGCCAGCAGCCTGTGGACAGCGGCTGTACCTGGAAACACCATATATTTT | CASSLWTAAVPGNTIYF
few | 16 | TRBJ2-1 | TRBV7-3 | TRBD2 | TGTGCCAGCAGCCCCACGGGAGGGCCTTCCTACAATGAGCAGTTCTTC | CASSPTGGPSYNEQFF
once | 16 | TRBJ2-5 | TRBV7-9 | TRBD2 | TGTGCCAGCAGCGTCATTAGCGGGAGGGCCCAAGAGACCCAGTACTTC | CASSVISGRAQETQYF
. | 15 | TRBJ1-1 | TRBV5-4 | . | TGTGCCAGCAGCCCCGGGGGGAATGAGAACACTGAAGCTTTCTTT | CASSPGGNENTEAFF
few | 14 | TRBJ2-1 | TRBV9 | . | TGTGCCAGCAGTTTCACGGACTCCTACAATGAGCAGTTCTTC | CASSFTDSYNEQFF
few | 13 | TRBJ2-1 | TRBV6-5 | . | TGTGCCAGCAGCCGAGGTCCCTACAATGAGCAGTTCTTC | CASSRGPYNEQFF
. | 12 | TRBJ1-3 | TRBV30 | . | TGTGCCTGGAGTACGACCCGGAACACCATATATTTT | CAWSTTRNTIYF
few | 13 | TRBJ1-1 | TRBV18 | . | TGTGCCAGCTCACCAGACCAGGGATCCCAAGCTTTCTTT | CASSPDQGSQAFF
medium-sized | 15 | TRBJ2-1 | TRBV7-9 | . | TGTGCCAGCAGCCCCCCTTTTCGGAAGGGCAATGAGCAGTTCTTC | CASSPPFRKGNEQFF
many | 15 | TRBJ2-3 | TRBV18 | TRBD1 | TGTGCCAGCTCACCATTCACAGGGGGCACAGATACGCAGTATTTT | CASSPFTGGTDTQYF
few | 14 | TRBJ2-7 | TRBV29-1 | TRBD2 | TGCAGCGTAGTTCCTAGCGGATTCTCCTACGAGCAGTACTTC | CSVVPSGFSYEQYF
. | 16 | TRBJ2-3 | TRBV5-1 | . | TGCGCCAGCAGCTTGGCTGGCAGGCCCTTCACAGATACGCAGTATTTT | CASSLAGRPFTDTQYF
. | 16 | TRBJ2-3 | TRBV18 | . | TGTGCCAGCTCACCACCTGAGCGGTTTAGCACAGATACGCAGTATTTT | CASSPPERFSTDTQYF
. | 17 | TRBJ2-3 | TRBV25-1 | . | TGTGCCAGCAGTGAATCTGTGGGCATTGGTAGCACAGATACGCAGTATTTT | CASSESVGIGSTDTQYF
. | 15 | TRBJ2-1 | TRBV9 | . | TGTGCCAGCAGCACCGAGGGGGACGTTGACAATGAGCAGTTCTTC | CASSTEGDVDNEQFF
few | 16 | TRBJ2-3 | TRBV5-1 | TRBD2 | TGCGCCAGCAGCGAAGGACTAGCGGCTAGCACAGATACGCAGTATTTT | CASSEGLAASTDTQYF
many | 15 | TRBJ2-1 | TRBV7-9 | TRBD2 | TGTGCCAGCAGCTTTGGGCTAGCGGTCCCTAATGAGCAGTTCTTC | CASSFGLAVPNEQFF
. | 12 | TRBJ2-1 | TRBV30 | . | TGTGCCTGGAGTGTATTTCGGATTGCGCAGTTCTTC | CAWSVFRIAQFF
. | 14 | TRBJ2-1 | TRBV4-2 | . | TGTGCCAGCAGCCAAGGGGACCTTGACAATGAGCAGTTCTTC | CASSQGDLDNEQFF
. | 13 | TRBJ2-7 | TRBV7-9 | TRBD1 | TGTGCCAGCAGCCCCGGACAGGTTGGAGCGCAGTACTTC | CASSPGQVGAQYF
few | 13 | TRBJ1-1 | TRBV7-6 | . | TGTGCCAGCAGCTCATCTACGAACACTGAAGCTTTCTTT | CASSSSTNTEAFF
few | 13 | TRBJ1-5 | TRBV2 | . | TGTGCCAGCAGCGAAGGACCCAACAGGTCCCAGCATTTT | CASSEGPNRSQHF
. | 16 | TRBJ2-1 | TRBV30 | . | TGTGCCTGGGCCCTACCTCATGCCACCCTCTTCGCTGAGCAGTTCTTC | CAWALPHATLFAEQFF
. | 17 | TRBJ2-7 | TRBV7-9 | TRBD2 | TGTGCCAGCAGCTTATTGGGACTAGCGGGAGAAGGAGGCGAGCAGTACTTC | CASSLLGLAGEGGEQYF
. | 16 | TRBJ2-1 | TRBV5-1 | TRBD1 | TGCGCCAGCAGTTCCGGGACAGGGGCAACCTACAATGAGCAGTTCTTC | CASSSGTGATYNEQFF
few | 11 | TRBJ2-7 | TRBV30 | . | TGTGCCTGGAGCGTGGGCCCTGAGCAGTACTTC | CAWSVGPEQYF
few | 15 | TRBJ2-1 | TRBV5-3 | TRBD2 | TGTGCCAGAAGCTTGGACCTAGCGGTCATGAGTGAGCAGTTCTTC | CARSLDLAVMSEQFF
. | 15 | TRBJ1-2 | TRBV4-2 | . | TGTGCCAGCAGCCAAGATCGCGGCAGGGTGGATGGCTACACCTTC | CASSQDRGRVDGYTF
few | 15 | TRBJ2-7 | TRBV9 | . | TGTGCCAGCAGCCCGAGCCCCGCAGTCGCAGTCGAGCAGTACTTC | CASSPSPAVAVEQYF
few | 15 | TRBJ2-7 | TRBV5-1 | TRBD2 | TGCGCCAGCAGCACCTCTAGCGGGAGTGCCTACGAGCAGTACTTC | CASSTSSGSAYEQYF
few | 14 | TRBJ2-2 | TRBV5-1 | TRBD2 | TGCGCCAGCAGCGCGGCGGGAGGAATCGGGGAGCTGTTTTTT | CASSAAGGIGELFF
. | 13 | TRBJ1-2 | TRBV14 | . | TGTGCCAGCAGCCAAGACGTTGGCGTTCGCCACACCTTC | CASSQDVGVRHTF
few | 13 | TRBJ1-2 | TRBV4-2 | . | TGTGCCAGCAGCCAAGATCCGGGGATTGGCTACACCTTC | CASSQDPGIGYTF
. | 15 | TRBJ2-7 | TRBV2 | TRBD1 | TGTGCCAGCAGCGACATCCGACAGGGGGCTTACGAGCAGTACTTC | CASSDIRQGAYEQYF
. | 11 | TRBJ2-5 | TRBV29-1 | . | TGCAGCGCCGGGATTCAAGAGACCCAGTACTTC | CSAGIQETQYF
few | 15 | TRBJ2-2 | TRBV5-4 | TRBD2 | TGTGCCAGCAGCGGGCGTCGGGGGGACACCGGGGAGCTGTTTTTT | CASSGRRGDTGELFF
. | 15 | TRBJ1-5 | TRBV29-1 | . | TGCAGCGCTACGATGACAGGTGTTAGCAATCAGCCCCAGCATTTT | CSATMTGVSNQPQHF
. | 17 | TRBJ1-1 | TRBV5-6 | TRBD1 | TGTGCCAGCAGCCGAACGACAGGGGGCGACCATGTCACTGAAGCTTTCTTT | CASSRTTGGDHVTEAFF
few | 13 | TRBJ1-2 | TRBV29-1 | TRBD1 | TGCAGCGTCGATCCGGGACAGGGCCATGGCTACACCTTC | CSVDPGQGHGYTF
few | 15 | TRBJ2-5 | TRBV5-4 | TRBD2 | TGTGCCAGCAGCGGTTTACTAGCGGGAGGCCTCCCACGGAACTTC | CASSGLLAGGLPRNF
many | 15 | TRBJ2-5 | TRBV5-4 | . | TGTGCCAGCAGCTTGGAAAGGGAGCCCGGGGGGACCCAGTACTTC | CASSLEREPGGTQYF
few | 15 | TRBJ1-1 | TRBV30 | . | TGTGCCTGTTCTGCTACCCGGGTGAGAGGCACTGAAGCTTTCTTT | CACSATRVRGTEAFF
few | 13 | TRBJ2-7 | TRBV7-9 | . | TGTGCCAGCAGCTTAGGCGTTCACGACGAGCAGTACTTC | CASSLGVHDEQYF
many | 13 | TRBJ2-1 | TRBV29-1 | TRBD1 | TGCAGCGTTGGATGGGACAGGGGACATGAGCAGTTCTTC | CSVGWDRGHEQFF
many | 14 | TRBJ2-3 | TRBV6-5 | . | TGTGCCAGCAGTGAGTGGGGCAGCACAGATACGCAGTATTTT | CASSEWGSTDTQYF
few | 13 | TRBJ2-5 | TRBV5-4 | . | TGTGCCAGCAGCTTGAAGGGGCCAGAGACCCAGTACTTC | CASSLKGPETQYF
. | 15 | TRBJ1-5 | TRBV5-4 | TRBD1 | TGTGCCAGCACCTGGACAGGGAGCAGCAATCAGCCCCAGCATTTT | CASTWTGSSNQPQHF
few | 14 | TRBJ2-1 | TRBV4-3 | . | TGCGCCAGCAGCCAAGGTGGGCAGAACAATGAGCAGTTCTTC | CASSQGGQNNEQFF
. | 15 | TRBJ2-7 | TRBV28 | . | TGTGCCAGCAGTTTCGACTCCCGCCTTCCCTACGAGCAGTACTTC | CASSFDSRLPYEQYF
. | 14 | TRBJ1-2 | TRBV7-2 | TRBD1 | TGTGCCAGCAGCTCACGCCAGGGGGCGGGTGGCTACACCTTC | CASSSRQGAGGYTF